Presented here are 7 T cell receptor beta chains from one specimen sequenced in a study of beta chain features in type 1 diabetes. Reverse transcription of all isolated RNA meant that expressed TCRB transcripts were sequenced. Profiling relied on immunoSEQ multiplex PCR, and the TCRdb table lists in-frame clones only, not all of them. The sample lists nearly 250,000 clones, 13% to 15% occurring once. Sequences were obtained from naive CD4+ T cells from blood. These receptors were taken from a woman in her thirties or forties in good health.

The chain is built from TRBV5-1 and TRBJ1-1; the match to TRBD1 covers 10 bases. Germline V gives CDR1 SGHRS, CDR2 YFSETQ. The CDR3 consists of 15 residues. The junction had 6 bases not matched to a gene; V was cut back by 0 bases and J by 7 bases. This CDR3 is CASSLGPGQGLEAFF. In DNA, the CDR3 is TGCGCCAGCAGCTTGGGGCCGGGACAGGGGCTTGAAGCTTTCTTT.

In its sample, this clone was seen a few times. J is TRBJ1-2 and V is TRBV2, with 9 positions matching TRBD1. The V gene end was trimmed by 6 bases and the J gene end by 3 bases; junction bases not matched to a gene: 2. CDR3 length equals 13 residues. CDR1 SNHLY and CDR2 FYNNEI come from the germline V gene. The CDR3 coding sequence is TGTGCCAGCAGGGGACAGGGACACTATGGCTACACCTTC. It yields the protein CASRGQGHYGYTF.

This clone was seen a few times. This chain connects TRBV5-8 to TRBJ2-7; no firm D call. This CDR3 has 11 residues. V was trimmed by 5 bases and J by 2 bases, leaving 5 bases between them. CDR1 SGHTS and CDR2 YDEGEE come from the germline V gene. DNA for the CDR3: TGTGCCAGCAGTCCCACCTACGAGCAGTACTTC. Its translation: CASSPTYEQYF.

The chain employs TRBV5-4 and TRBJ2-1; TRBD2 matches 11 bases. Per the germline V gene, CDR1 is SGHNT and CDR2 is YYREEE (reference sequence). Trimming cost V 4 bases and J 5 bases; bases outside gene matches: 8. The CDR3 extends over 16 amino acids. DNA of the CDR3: TGTGCCAGCAGCCGGCCAGTAGCGGGGGGGAACAATGAGCAGTTCTTC. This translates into CASSRPVAGGNNEQFF.

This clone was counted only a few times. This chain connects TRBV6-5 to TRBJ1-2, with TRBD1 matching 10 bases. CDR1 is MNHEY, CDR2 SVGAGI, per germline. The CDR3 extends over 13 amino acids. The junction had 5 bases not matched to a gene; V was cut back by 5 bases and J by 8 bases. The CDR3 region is CASSPGTGAGYTF. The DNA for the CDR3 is TGTGCCAGCAGTCCTGGGACAGGGGCCGGCTACACCTTC.

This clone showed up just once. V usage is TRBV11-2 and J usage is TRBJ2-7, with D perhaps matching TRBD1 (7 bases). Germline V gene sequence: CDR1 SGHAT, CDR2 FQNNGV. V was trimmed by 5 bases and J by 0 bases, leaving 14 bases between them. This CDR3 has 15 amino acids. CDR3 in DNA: TGTGCCAGCAGCCCCGCGGGGACAGCCTCCTACGAGCAGTACTTC. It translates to CASSPAGTASYEQYF. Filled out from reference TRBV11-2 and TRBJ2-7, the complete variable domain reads EAGVAQSPRYKIIEKRQSVAFWCNPISGHATLYWYQQILGQGPKLLIQFQNNGVVDDSQLPKDRFSAERLKGVDSTLKIQPAKLEDSAVYLCASSPAGTASYEQYFGPGTRLTVT.

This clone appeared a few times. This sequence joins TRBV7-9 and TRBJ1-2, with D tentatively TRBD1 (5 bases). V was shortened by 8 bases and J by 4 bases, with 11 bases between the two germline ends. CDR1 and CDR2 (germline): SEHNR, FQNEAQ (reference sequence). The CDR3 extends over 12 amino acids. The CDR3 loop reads CASVPQGYGYTF. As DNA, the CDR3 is TGTGCCAGCGTCCCGCAGGGCTATGGCTACACCTTC. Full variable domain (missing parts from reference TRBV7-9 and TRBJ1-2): DTGVSQNPRHKITKRGQNVTFRCDPISEHNRLYWYRQTLGQGPEFLTYFQNEAQLEKSRLLSDRFSAERPKGSFSTLEIQRTEQGDSAMYLCASVPQGYGYTFGSGTRLTVV.